One and the same sample provided the 32 T cell receptor beta chains below, sequenced in a study of Tregs in tolerant kidney transplant recipients. Profiled with immunoSEQ multiplex PCR; TCRdb holds only in-frame clones, not every one. Among approximately 60,000 clones listed, nearly 98% were seen once. The starting material was Tregs from blood, obtained before the transplant. Every receptor here comes from a human donor who received a combined kidney and bone marrow transplant.

This chain joins TRBV6-1 and TRBJ2-3; TRBD1 agrees at 10 bases. CDR3 length equals 15 residues. V trimming: 6 bases; J trimming: 3 bases; junction bases outside the gene matches: 6. Germline CDR1 reads MNHNS; CDR2 reads SASEGT. The CDR3 protein is CASRETGGATDTQYF. CDR3 nucleotides: TGTGCCAGCAGAGAGACAGGGGGCGCGACAGATACGCAGTATTTT.

The chain joins TRBV18 to TRBJ2-1, with D perhaps TRBD1 (5 bases). V lost 2 bases and J 8 bases, leaving 10 bases between the germline ends. CDR3 length: 13 residues. From germline, CDR1 is KGHSH and CDR2 LQKENI. The CDR3 protein is CASSPVGPYEQFF. CDR3 sequence (DNA): TGTGCCAGCTCACCAGTGGGGCCGTATGAGCAGTTCTTC. The full variable domain, in which reference TRBV18 and TRBJ2-1 provide the parts outside the CDR3, is NAGVMQNPRHLVRRRGQEARLRCSPMKGHSHVYWYRQLPEEGLKFMVYLQKENIIDESGMPKERFSAEFPKEGPSILRIQQVVRGDSAAYFCASSPVGPYEQFFGPGTRLTVL.

The rearrangement uses TRBV5-1 and TRBJ2-7, with 7 nucleotides matching TRBD1. This CDR3 has 14 residues. The V gene's germline CDR1 is SGHRS and CDR2 YFSETQ. J lost 6 bases, V lost 0 bases, and 6 bases had no gene match. CDR3 nucleotides: TGCGCCAGCAGCTTGGGCGACAGGGACGGCGAGCAGTACTTC. It encodes CASSLGDRDGEQYF.

The chain is built from TRBV9 and TRBJ2-3; TRBD2 is a possible D gene (6 bases). This CDR3 contains 15 residues. V was cut by 4 bases and J by 3 bases, with 15 bases left in between. Germline CDR1 and CDR2: SGDLS and YYNGEE. CDR3 loop: CASSPGLAGTDTQYF. The CDR3 DNA reads as TGTGCCAGCAGCCCCGGACTGGCGGGAACAGATACGCAGTATTTT. Together with reference TRBV9 and TRBJ2-3, the CDR3 gives the full variable domain: DSGVTQTPKHLITATGQRVTLRCSPRSGDLSVYWYQQSLDQGLQFLIQYYNGEERAKGNILERFSAQQFPDLHSELNLSSLELGDSALYFCASSPGLAGTDTQYFGPGTRLTVL.

J is TRBJ2-7 and V is TRBV5-1; TRBD2 agrees at 8 bases. J gave up 1 base and V 5 bases, and 5 bases lay outside the gene matches. This CDR3 has 14 residues. Germline V lookup: CDR1 SGHRS, CDR2 YFSETQ. CDR3 coding DNA: TGCGCCAGCAGAAAAATAGCGGGGTCCTACGAGCAGTACTTC. It translates to CASRKIAGSYEQYF.

The rearrangement uses TRBV5-4 and TRBJ2-1, with 10 bases lining up with TRBD1. Per the germline V gene, CDR1 is SGHNT and CDR2 is YYREEE (reference sequence). J was trimmed by 2 bases and V by 4 bases; bases with no gene match: 0. The CDR3 is 14 amino acids. CDR3 loop: CASSGTGAYNEQFF. CDR3 DNA: TGTGCCAGCAGCGGGACAGGGGCCTACAATGAGCAGTTCTTC.

The chain joins TRBV7-2 to TRBJ2-7; the D is unclear. The CDR3 spans 14 residues. Deletions cut 5 bases from V and 4 bases from J, with 15 bases between. Germline V gene sequence: CDR1 SGHTA, CDR2 FQGNSA. The CDR3 is CASSQVGRRYEQYF. The CDR3 bases are TGTGCCAGCAGCCAGGTCGGCAGAAGATACGAGCAGTACTTC.

The chain uses TRBV7-2 and TRBJ1-5; perhaps TRBD1 as D (5 bases). Trimming removed 5 bases at V and 7 bases at J, with 15 bases between. Germline loops: CDR1 SGHTA, CDR2 FQGNSA. CDR3 length equals 14 residues. CDR3 region: CASSVGNQGQPQHF. In DNA form, the CDR3 reads TGTGCCAGCAGCGTAGGGAACCAGGGACAGCCCCAGCATTTT.

This clone was seen once. CDR3: CASSGGQGYGYTF. Here the CDR3 DNA reads TGCGCCAGCAGCGGAGGACAGGGGTATGGCTACACCTTC. The chain combines TRBV5-1 with TRBJ1-2; 9 nucleotides agree with TRBD1. Germline lookup yields CDR1 SGHRS and CDR2 YFSETQ. Germline trimming cut 4 bases from V and 5 bases from J; bases unmatched to any gene: 3. The CDR3 runs to 13 residues.

The chain employs TRBV7-2 and TRBJ2-7, with a possible D match to TRBD2 (6 bases). The germline V gene has CDR1 SGHTA and CDR2 FQGNSA. This CDR3 contains 15 residues. The V end was cut by 5 bases, the J end by 6 bases, with 20 bases between. The CDR3 bases are TGTGCCAGCAGCCCGGAGGGATTGATATTTTTCGAGCAGTACTTC. Its protein product is CASSPEGLIFFEQYF.

The V and J genes are TRBV5-1 and TRBJ1-1, with a tentative D call TRBD1 (6 bases). Germline CDR1 SGHRS, CDR2 YFSETQ. This CDR3 is built from 16 residues. The V end lost 4 bases, the J end lost 1 base, and 17 bases lay between the germline ends. The CDR3 is CASSRTTGPRNTEAFF. The CDR3 nucleotides read TGCGCCAGCAGCCGAACTACAGGGCCCCGGAACACTGAAGCTTTCTTT.

This rearrangement joins TRBV2 to TRBJ2-7; TRBD2 matches 10 bases. This CDR3 has 14 amino acids. In germline, CDR1 is SNHLY, CDR2 FYNNEI. Germline trimming cut 7 bases from V and 3 bases from J; bases unmatched to any gene: 6. This chain's CDR3 is CASITSGARYEQYF. CDR3 nucleotides: TGTGCCAGCATTACTAGCGGGGCTCGCTACGAGCAGTACTTC.

This chain connects TRBV30 to TRBJ1-2; weak D call: TRBD1 (5 bases). Germline CDR1 is GTSNPN and CDR2 is SVGIG (reference sequence). There are 13 residues in the CDR3. V was clipped by 4 bases and J by 8 bases, with 17 bases between them. The CDR3 nucleotides are TGTGCCTGGAACGACGGGGGGGGTTCGGGCTACACCTTC. Residues: CAWNDGGGSGYTF.

The chain links TRBV5-1 to TRBJ2-2; 12 nucleotides align to TRBD1. CDR1 and CDR2 from the germline V gene are SGHRS and YFSETQ. The CDR3 consists of 20 residues. The trim removed 1 base at V and 7 bases at J, leaving 17 bases unmatched. In nucleotides, the CDR3 is TGCGCCAGCAGCTTGTGGGGGACAGGGGGCCGCGTCGTCGGAATCGGGGAGCTGTTTTTT. This sequence encodes CASSLWGTGGRVVGIGELFF. Full variable domain (rest looked up from reference TRBV5-1 and TRBJ2-2): KAGVTQTPRYLIKTRGQQVTLSCSPISGHRSVSWYQQTPGQGLQFLFEYFSETQRNKGNFPGRFSGRQFSNSRSEMNVSTLELGDSALYLCASSLWGTGGRVVGIGELFFGEGSRLTVL.

The chain has TRBV28 and TRBJ1-3; no clear D gene. The CDR3 is 16 amino acids. Germline CDR1 MDHEN, CDR2 SYDVKM. V lost 8 bases to trimming and J lost 0 bases, with 17 bases between them. This CDR3 reads CASSVTGGYSGNTIYF. CDR3 sequence (DNA): TGTGCCAGCTCAGTGACGGGAGGATACTCTGGAAACACCATATATTTT.

The CDR3 sequence is CASSLGRLAGGNSYEQYF. CDR3 in DNA: TGCGCCAGCAGCCTCGGAAGACTAGCGGGGGGGAATAGCTACGAGCAGTACTTC. The rearrangement links TRBV4-1 to TRBJ2-7; TRBD2 agrees at 14 bases. The CDR3 is 18 residues long. Germline lookup yields CDR1 MGHRA and CDR2 YSYEKL. V shed 4 bases and J 3 bases; nucleotides not matched to a gene: 11.

The chain carries TRBV28 and TRBJ2-1; TRBD1 matches 7 bases. The length of the CDR3 is 13 residues. Losses at the gene ends were 6 bases for V and 8 bases for J; bases not matched to a gene: 7. Germline CDR1 MDHEN, CDR2 SYDVKM. DNA for the CDR3: TGTGCCAGCAGAGGGGGCGCTAGGTATGAGCAGTTCTTC. Amino acids: CASRGGARYEQFF.

The rearrangement uses TRBV14 and TRBJ1-2; possibly TRBD1 for D (6 bases). CDR3 length: 14 residues. V was cut by 4 bases and J by 7 bases, with 16 bases left in between. Germline V gene data show CDR1 as SGHDN and CDR2 as FVKESK. CDR3 in amino acids: CASSPLNREAGYTF. CDR3 nucleotide sequence: TGTGCCAGCAGCCCCTTGAACAGGGAAGCTGGCTACACCTTC.

The rearrangement links TRBV27 to TRBJ2-5, with D possibly matching TRBD1 (5 bases). The germline V gene has CDR1 MNHEY and CDR2 SMNVEV (reference sequence). This CDR3 has 14 residues. The V end was cut by 7 bases, the J end by 7 bases, with 19 bases between. The CDR3 loop reads CASKPAGRFGTQYF. The DNA for the CDR3 is TGTGCCAGCAAGCCGGCAGGGCGTTTTGGGACCCAGTACTTC.

The chain combines TRBV15 with TRBJ1-5, with 9 bases matching TRBD1. Germline V gives CDR1 LNHNV, CDR2 YYDKDF (reference sequence). V was clipped by 5 bases and J by 2 bases; unmatched bases: 7. The CDR3 spans 16 residues. The DNA for the CDR3 is TGTGCCACCAGCGAAACGGACAGGGGACGCAATCAGCCCCAGCATTTT. Amino acids: CATSETDRGRNQPQHF.

The chain uses TRBV19 and TRBJ2-7; a possible D gene is TRBD2 (6 bases). Germline CDR1 LNHDA, CDR2 SQIVND (reference sequence). There are 17 residues in the CDR3. V was clipped by 2 bases and J by 0 bases, with 17 bases between them. The CDR3 bases are TGTGCCAGTAGTATATGGCCCCTCGGGAGCCCCTCCTACGAGCAGTACTTC. It specifies CASSIWPLGSPSYEQYF.

The chain has TRBV7-2 and TRBJ2-5; 9 bases are a match to TRBD2. The trim removed 9 bases at V and 5 bases at J, leaving 10 bases unmatched. This CDR3 contains 14 residues. Germline assignment: CDR1 SGHTA and CDR2 FQGNSA. The CDR3 sequence is CASRPSGKGETQYF. CDR3 sequence (DNA): TGTGCCAGTAGGCCTAGCGGGAAAGGCGAGACCCAGTACTTC.

V is TRBV5-1 and J is TRBJ1-4, with no clear D. This CDR3 is 12 amino acids long. CDR1 is SGHRS, CDR2 YFSETQ, per germline. V was shortened by 5 bases and J by 8 bases, with 10 bases between the two germline ends. The CDR3: CASSLGGEKLFF. The CDR3 DNA is TGCGCCAGCAGTCTAGGCGGGGAAAAACTGTTTTTT. Drawing the rest from reference TRBV5-1 and TRBJ1-4, the complete variable domain is KAGVTQTPRYLIKTRGQQVTLSCSPISGHRSVSWYQQTPGQGLQFLFEYFSETQRNKGNFPGRFSGRQFSNSRSEMNVSTLELGDSALYLCASSLGGEKLFFGSGTQLSVL.

This chain joins TRBV19 and TRBJ1-1; D unclear. CDR3 size: 13 residues. Germline CDR1 and CDR2: LNHDA and SQIVND (reference sequence). V gave up 2 bases and J gave up 3 bases, with 7 bases separating them. This CDR3 reads CASSIFGYTEAFF. The DNA of the CDR3 is TGTGCCAGTAGTATATTCGGGTACACTGAAGCTTTCTTT.

Here the CDR3 reads CASSPPGKGLAGVMYQETQYF. The CDR3 nucleotides are TGCGCCAGCAGCCCCCCCGGTAAGGGACTAGCGGGGGTTATGTACCAAGAGACCCAGTACTTC. V usage is TRBV4-1 and J usage is TRBJ2-5; 14 nucleotides agree with TRBD2. Per germline, CDR1 MGHRA and CDR2 YSYEKL. This CDR3 comprises 21 residues. V shed 4 bases and J 0 bases; nucleotides not matched to a gene: 16.

The chain couples TRBV7-9 to TRBJ1-6; the D is unclear. CDR3 length: 16 residues. Trimming took off 1 base at V and 1 base at J, with 8 bases between the two ends. Germline V gene lookup returns CDR1 SEHNR and CDR2 FQNEAQ (reference sequence). CDR3 in DNA: TGTGCCAGCAGCTTAGGTGTGACATCCTATAATTCACCCCTCCACTTT. It is translated as CASSLGVTSYNSPLHF. The variable domain in full, completed from reference TRBV7-9 and TRBJ1-6, reads DTGVSQNPRHKITKRGQNVTFRCDPISEHNRLYWYRQTLGQGPEFLTYFQNEAQLEKSRLLSDRFSAERPKGSFSTLEIQRTEQGDSAMYLCASSLGVTSYNSPLHFGNGTRLTVT.

Turning to this clone: A read error may account for a junction end that differs from germline. The V gene is TRBV7-8, the J gene TRBJ2-7; D might be TRBD2 (7 bases). The germline gives CDR1 SGHVS, CDR2 FQNEAQ. CDR3 length: 15 amino acids. This CDR3 reads CASSVASGGPYEQYF. As DNA, the CDR3 is TGTGCCAGCAGCGTAGCGTCCGGGGGGCCCTACGAGCAGTACTTC.

The rearrangement links TRBV13 to TRBJ1-2, with 7 bases aligning to TRBD1. The CDR3 length is 14 residues. Looked up from germline, CDR1 is PRHDT and CDR2 is FYEKMQ (reference sequence). With V trimmed by 6 bases and J by 7 bases, 11 bases remained unmatched. DNA for the CDR3: TGTGCCAGCAGTTCCCTCAACTACAGGGGTGGCTACACCTTC. This codes for CASSSLNYRGGYTF.

V usage is TRBV6-5 and J usage is TRBJ1-1; possible D gene TRBD1, 5 bases. The V end was cut by 0 bases, the J end by 1 base, with 6 bases between. Germline values: CDR1 MNHEY, CDR2 SVGAGI. This CDR3 contains 14 residues. Here the CDR3 DNA reads TGTGCCAGCAGTTACTCCAGGGAGAACACTGAAGCTTTCTTT. Translation gives CASSYSRENTEAFF.

The genes are TRBV28 and TRBJ2-5; tentative D call: TRBD1 (5 bases). CDR1 and CDR2 from the germline V gene are MDHEN and SYDVKM. The germline V and J ends were trimmed by 8 bases and 0 bases, with 13 bases remaining between them. The CDR3 spans 14 residues. CDR3 DNA: TGTGCCAGCCGACAAAGGGGCAACCAAGAGACCCAGTACTTC. Amino acids: CASRQRGNQETQYF.

The V call is TRBV7-9, the J call TRBJ2-3; D might be TRBD1 (5 bases). V was clipped by 5 bases and J by 0 bases, with 9 bases between them. CDR3 size: 14 residues. Per the germline V gene, CDR1 is SEHNR and CDR2 is FQNEAQ (reference sequence). CDR3 amino acids: CASSTWGSTDTQYF. DNA for the CDR3: TGTGCCAGCAGCACGTGGGGCAGCACAGATACGCAGTATTTT.

The gene calls are TRBV11-1 and TRBJ2-7; possibly TRBD1 for D (6 bases). V was trimmed by 0 bases and J by 3 bases, leaving 15 bases between them. Germline CDR1 SGHAT, CDR2 FQDESV (reference sequence). The CDR3 covers 16 residues. The CDR3 region has the DNA TGTGCCAGCAGCTTAGCGGGGGCAAACACTCACTACGAGCAGTACTTC. Protein product: CASSLAGANTHYEQYF.